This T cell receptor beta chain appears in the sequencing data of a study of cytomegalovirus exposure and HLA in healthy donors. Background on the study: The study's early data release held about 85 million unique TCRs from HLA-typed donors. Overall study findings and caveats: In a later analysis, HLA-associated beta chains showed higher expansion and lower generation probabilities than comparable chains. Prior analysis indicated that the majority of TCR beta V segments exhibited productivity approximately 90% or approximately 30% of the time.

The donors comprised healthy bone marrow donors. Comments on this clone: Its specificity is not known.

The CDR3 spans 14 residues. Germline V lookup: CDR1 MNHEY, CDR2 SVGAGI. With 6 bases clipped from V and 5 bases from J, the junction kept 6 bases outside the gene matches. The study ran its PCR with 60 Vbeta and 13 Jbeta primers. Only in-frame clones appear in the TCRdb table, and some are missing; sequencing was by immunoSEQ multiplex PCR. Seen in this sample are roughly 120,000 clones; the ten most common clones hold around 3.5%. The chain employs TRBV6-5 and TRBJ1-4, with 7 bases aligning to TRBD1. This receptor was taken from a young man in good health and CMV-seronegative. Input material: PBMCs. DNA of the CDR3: TGTGCCAGCAGGAGCCGACAGGGAAATGAAAAACTGTTTTTT. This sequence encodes CASRSRQGNEKLFF.